This TCR beta chain was retrieved from a study of post-analysis software for immune sequencing data. Across the study: Relapsing-remitting, secondary progressive and progressive-relapsing multiple sclerosis courses were included.

Study observations and caveats: In patients, about five TRBV segments were more frequent than in controls, with TRBV5-6, TRBV5-1 and TRBV20-1 among them.

As regards this clonotype: Its antigen is currently unknown.

Prepared libraries of TCR beta cDNA carried unique molecular identifiers. TCRdb reprocessed the PCR reads with MiXCR, giving one entry per CDR3 protein. The sample yields fewer than 850,000 distinct CDR3 sequences, about 32% seen once. Germline CDR1 and CDR2: WSHSY and SAAADI. V trimming: 3 bases; J trimming: 4 bases; junction bases outside the gene matches: 7. The CDR3 has 16 residues. Input material: blood. The chain has TRBV10-2 and TRBJ2-4; 9 bases fit TRBD2. The sequence was obtained from a girl under 18 with multiple sclerosis. The CDR3 region has the DNA TGCGCCAGCAGTGATCCCCTGAGCGGGAGGAAAAACATTCAGTACTTC. Its translation is CASSDPLSGRKNIQYF.